Listed below are T cell receptor beta chains from one sample, sequenced in a study of blood T cell repertoires in COVID-19. Generated by immunoSEQ multiplex PCR, the TCRdb table keeps only in-frame clones and is missing some. This table holds 240,000 or so clones, around nine tenths found once. Sequenced material: peripheral blood. The source of these receptors is a woman between 65 and 79 years old with active or convalescent COVID-19. CDR3s include the opening cysteine and the closing phenylalanine or tryptophan. A row's size may be missing; if present it is once, few, many or a size class.

cdr3_aa: CASSSGVNQPQHF
clone_size: -
v_call: TRBV9
j_call: TRBJ1-5

cdr3_aa: CATSGSGAEGEQYF
clone_size: -
v_call: TRBV24-1
j_call: TRBJ2-7

cdr3_aa: CASKYPGNTEAFF
clone_size: -
v_call: TRBV2
j_call: TRBJ1-1

cdr3_aa: CASSPGGPYEQYF
clone_size: once
v_call: TRBV18
j_call: TRBJ2-7

cdr3_aa: CASSLARQRTGVRANYGYTF
clone_size: -
v_call: TRBV7-8
j_call: TRBJ1-2

cdr3_aa: CATSGLAGGNNEQFF
clone_size: -
v_call: TRBV7-9
j_call: TRBJ2-1

cdr3_aa: CASSYLGDRVMKTQYF
clone_size: -
v_call: TRBV6-2/TRBV6-3
j_call: TRBJ2-5

cdr3_aa: CATSGNSPYTQETQYF
clone_size: -
v_call: TRBV24-1
j_call: TRBJ2-5

cdr3_aa: CASSYSRGKEQYF
clone_size: -
v_call: TRBV6-6
j_call: TRBJ2-7

cdr3_aa: CASSYRGGFKNEQFF
clone_size: -
v_call: TRBV27
j_call: TRBJ2-1

cdr3_aa: CASSLRPTGARRNTEAFF
clone_size: -
v_call: TRBV13
j_call: TRBJ1-1

cdr3_aa: CASSQADTQYF
clone_size: -
v_call: TRBV6-2/TRBV6-3
j_call: TRBJ2-3

cdr3_aa: CASTPWGEGSPLHF
clone_size: few
v_call: TRBV6-5
j_call: TRBJ1-6

cdr3_aa: CASSLPRVTNTGELFF
clone_size: -
v_call: TRBV5-1
j_call: TRBJ2-2

cdr3_aa: CASSQKAKRMGTEAFF
clone_size: -
v_call: TRBV3-1/TRBV3-2
j_call: TRBJ1-1

cdr3_aa: CASSLGPRNYGYTF
clone_size: once
v_call: TRBV7-8
j_call: TRBJ1-2

cdr3_aa: CASSHRDRSPVYSPLHF
clone_size: few
v_call: TRBV7-8
j_call: TRBJ1-6

cdr3_aa: CASSPTTGGVNTEAFF
clone_size: -
v_call: TRBV18
j_call: TRBJ1-1

cdr3_aa: CASSASETGVSYEQYF
clone_size: -
v_call: TRBV9
j_call: TRBJ2-7

cdr3_aa: CASRDSHPTDTQYF
clone_size: -
v_call: TRBV2
j_call: TRBJ2-3

cdr3_aa: CASSVQGENYGYTF
clone_size: -
v_call: TRBV28
j_call: TRBJ1-2

cdr3_aa: CASRGEGGETQYF
clone_size: -
v_call: TRBV19
j_call: TRBJ2-5

cdr3_aa: CASSPWGGVGDGYTF
clone_size: few
v_call: TRBV3-1/TRBV3-2
j_call: TRBJ1-2

cdr3_aa: CAARTGLRSYEQYF
clone_size: -
v_call: TRBV6-5
j_call: TRBJ2-7

cdr3_aa: CSVGGTPEGGEKLFF
clone_size: -
v_call: TRBV29-1
j_call: TRBJ1-4

cdr3_aa: CATSTGGTDTQYF
clone_size: -
v_call: TRBV15
j_call: TRBJ2-3

cdr3_aa: CASSQRTGYTGELFF
clone_size: -
v_call: TRBV4-3
j_call: TRBJ2-2

cdr3_aa: CASSGPGSISGYTF
clone_size: -
v_call: TRBV7-9
j_call: TRBJ1-2

cdr3_aa: CASQNRQIYEQYF
clone_size: -
v_call: TRBV6-5
j_call: TRBJ2-7

cdr3_aa: CASYYGTSRIEAFF
clone_size: -
v_call: TRBV6-5
j_call: TRBJ1-1

cdr3_aa: CASSSKAVGNTIYF
clone_size: -
v_call: TRBV7-8
j_call: TRBJ1-3

cdr3_aa: CASSFPGAEAFF
clone_size: -
v_call: TRBV27
j_call: TRBJ1-1

cdr3_aa: CASSTTYGYTF
clone_size: -
v_call: TRBV5-8
j_call: TRBJ1-2

cdr3_aa: CSVEDRADTQYF
clone_size: -
v_call: TRBV29-1
j_call: TRBJ2-3

cdr3_aa: CASSSWGGSYEQYF
clone_size: -
v_call: TRBV9
j_call: TRBJ2-7

cdr3_aa: CATSKQGFSGYTF
clone_size: -
v_call: TRBV24-1
j_call: TRBJ1-2

cdr3_aa: CASSYDRGANYNEQFF
clone_size: -
v_call: TRBV6-6
j_call: TRBJ2-1

cdr3_aa: CASEPGTGGRGYTF
clone_size: -
v_call: TRBV10-2
j_call: TRBJ1-2

cdr3_aa: CASRRQGEDLDQETQYF
clone_size: -
v_call: TRBV27
j_call: TRBJ2-5

cdr3_aa: CSASSGGHAYNEQFF
clone_size: -
v_call: TRBV20-1
j_call: TRBJ2-1

cdr3_aa: CASSLIGTPTGEAFF
clone_size: -
v_call: TRBV11-1
j_call: TRBJ1-1

cdr3_aa: CASSLEGVSSYEQYF
clone_size: -
v_call: TRBV5-1
j_call: TRBJ2-7

cdr3_aa: CASSFSRVRNNEKLFF
clone_size: -
v_call: TRBV11-2
j_call: TRBJ1-4

cdr3_aa: CASSLSGGRAYGYTF
clone_size: -
v_call: TRBV27
j_call: TRBJ1-2

cdr3_aa: CASGLAPGDEQYF
clone_size: -
v_call: TRBV12-5
j_call: TRBJ2-7

cdr3_aa: CASSSPGTGDYGYTF
clone_size: -
v_call: TRBV6-5
j_call: TRBJ1-2

cdr3_aa: CASSPLRTSEAFF
clone_size: -
v_call: TRBV7-2
j_call: TRBJ1-1

cdr3_aa: CASRGGGGVTEAFF
clone_size: -
v_call: TRBV6-5
j_call: TRBJ1-1

cdr3_aa: CASSLVGYVTGELFF
clone_size: -
v_call: TRBV7-2
j_call: TRBJ2-2

cdr3_aa: CASSEPRGYGYTF
clone_size: -
v_call: TRBV2
j_call: TRBJ1-2

cdr3_aa: CASSYSGEAFF
clone_size: -
v_call: TRBV6-6
j_call: TRBJ1-1

cdr3_aa: CASRVDSRHTEAFF
clone_size: -
v_call: TRBV6-4
j_call: TRBJ1-1

cdr3_aa: CASSPNTGSTDTQYF
clone_size: once
v_call: TRBV18
j_call: TRBJ2-3

cdr3_aa: CASSPRGQSFYGYTF
clone_size: -
v_call: TRBV18
j_call: TRBJ1-2

cdr3_aa: CASTPGGGEKLFF
clone_size: few
v_call: TRBV10-2
j_call: TRBJ1-4

cdr3_aa: CASSGTGPYGYTF
clone_size: few
v_call: TRBV6-6
j_call: TRBJ1-2